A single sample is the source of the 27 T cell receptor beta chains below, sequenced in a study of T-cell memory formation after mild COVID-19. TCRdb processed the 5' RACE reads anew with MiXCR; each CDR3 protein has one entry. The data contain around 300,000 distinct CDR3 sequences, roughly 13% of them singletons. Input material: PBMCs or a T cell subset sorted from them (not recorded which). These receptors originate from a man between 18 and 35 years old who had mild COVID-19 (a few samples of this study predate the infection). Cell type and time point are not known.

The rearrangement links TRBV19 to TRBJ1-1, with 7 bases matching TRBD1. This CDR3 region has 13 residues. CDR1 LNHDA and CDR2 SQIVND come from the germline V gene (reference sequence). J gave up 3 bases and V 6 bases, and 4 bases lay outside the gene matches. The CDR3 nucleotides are TGTGCCAGTAGCGCTGACAGGGACACTGAAGCTTTCTTT. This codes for CASSADRDTEAFF.

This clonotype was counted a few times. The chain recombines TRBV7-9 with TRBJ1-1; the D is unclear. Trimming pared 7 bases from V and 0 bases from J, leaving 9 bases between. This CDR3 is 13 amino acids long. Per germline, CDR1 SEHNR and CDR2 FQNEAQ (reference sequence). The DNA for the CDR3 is TGTGCCAGCACTAGGCACCTGAACACTGAAGCTTTCTTT. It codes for CASTRHLNTEAFF. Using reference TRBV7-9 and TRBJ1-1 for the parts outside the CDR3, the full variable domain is DTGVSQNPRHKITKRGQNVTFRCDPISEHNRLYWYRQTLGQGPEFLTYFQNEAQLEKSRLLSDRFSAERPKGSFSTLEIQRTEQGDSAMYLCASTRHLNTEAFFGQGTRLTVV.

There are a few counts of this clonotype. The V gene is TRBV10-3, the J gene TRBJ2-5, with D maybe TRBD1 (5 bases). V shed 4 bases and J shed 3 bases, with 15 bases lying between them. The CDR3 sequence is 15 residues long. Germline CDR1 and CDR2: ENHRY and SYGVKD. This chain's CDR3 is CAISARRARKETQYF. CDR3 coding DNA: TGTGCCATCAGTGCTCGCAGGGCGAGAAAAGAGACCCAGTACTTC.

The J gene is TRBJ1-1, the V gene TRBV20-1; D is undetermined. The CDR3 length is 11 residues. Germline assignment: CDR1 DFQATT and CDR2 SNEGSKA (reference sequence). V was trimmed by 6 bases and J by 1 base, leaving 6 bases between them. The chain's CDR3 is CSARQNTEAFF. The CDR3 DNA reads TGCAGTGCCCGACAGAACACTGAAGCTTTCTTT.

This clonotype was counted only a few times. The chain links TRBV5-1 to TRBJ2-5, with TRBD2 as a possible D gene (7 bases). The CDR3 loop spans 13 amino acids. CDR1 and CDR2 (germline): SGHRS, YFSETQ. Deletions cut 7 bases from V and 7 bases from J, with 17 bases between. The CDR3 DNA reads TGCGCCAGCGATCCCACAGGGAGGGGGACCCAGTACTTC. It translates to CASDPTGRGTQYF.

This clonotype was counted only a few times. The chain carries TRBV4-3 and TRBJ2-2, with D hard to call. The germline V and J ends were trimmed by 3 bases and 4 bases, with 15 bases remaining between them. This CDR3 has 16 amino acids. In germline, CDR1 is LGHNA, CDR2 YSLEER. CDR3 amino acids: CASSHIDGRITGELFF. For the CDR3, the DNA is TGCGCCAGCAGCCACATCGACGGCCGTATCACCGGGGAGCTGTTTTTT.

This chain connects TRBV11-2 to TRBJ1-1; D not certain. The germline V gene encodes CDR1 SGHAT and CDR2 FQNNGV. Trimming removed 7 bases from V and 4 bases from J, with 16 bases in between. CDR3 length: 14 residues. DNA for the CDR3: TGTGCCAGCACCCCTCCCCGGAGGCCCACTGAAGCTTTCTTT. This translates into CASTPPRRPTEAFF.

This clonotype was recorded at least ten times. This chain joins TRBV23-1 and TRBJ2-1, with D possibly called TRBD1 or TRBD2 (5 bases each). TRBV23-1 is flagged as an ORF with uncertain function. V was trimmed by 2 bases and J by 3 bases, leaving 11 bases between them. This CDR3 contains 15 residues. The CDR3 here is CASSQEGFLYNEQFF. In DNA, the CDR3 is TGCGCCAGCAGTCAAGAGGGGTTCCTCTACAATGAGCAGTTCTTC.

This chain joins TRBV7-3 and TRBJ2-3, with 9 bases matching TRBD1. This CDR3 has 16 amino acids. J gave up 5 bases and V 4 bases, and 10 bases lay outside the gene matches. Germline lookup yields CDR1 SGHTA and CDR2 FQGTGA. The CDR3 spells CASSSQGQGGGDTQYF. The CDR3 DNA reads TGTGCCAGCAGCTCCCAGGGACAGGGAGGCGGAGATACGCAGTATTTT.

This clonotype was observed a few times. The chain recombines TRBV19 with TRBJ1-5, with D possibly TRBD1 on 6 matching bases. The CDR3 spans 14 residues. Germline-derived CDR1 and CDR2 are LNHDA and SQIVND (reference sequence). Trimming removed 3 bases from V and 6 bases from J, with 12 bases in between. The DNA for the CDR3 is TGTGCCAGTAGTATCCGGGGGCAGGGTCAGCCCCAGCATTTT. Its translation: CASSIRGQGQPQHF.

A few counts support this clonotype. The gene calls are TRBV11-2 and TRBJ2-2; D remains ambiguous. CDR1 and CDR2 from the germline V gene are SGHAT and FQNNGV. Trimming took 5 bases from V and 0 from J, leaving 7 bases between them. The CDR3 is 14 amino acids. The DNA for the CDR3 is TGTGCCAGCAGCATGGGCCCGAACACCGGGGAGCTGTTTTTT. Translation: CASSMGPNTGELFF.

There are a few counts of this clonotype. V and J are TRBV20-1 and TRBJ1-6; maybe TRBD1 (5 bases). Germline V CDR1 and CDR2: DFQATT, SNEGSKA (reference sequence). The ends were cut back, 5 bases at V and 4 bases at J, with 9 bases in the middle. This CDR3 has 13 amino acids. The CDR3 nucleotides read TGCAGTGCTCTCGACAGTTATAATTCACCCCTCCACTTT. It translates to CSALDSYNSPLHF.

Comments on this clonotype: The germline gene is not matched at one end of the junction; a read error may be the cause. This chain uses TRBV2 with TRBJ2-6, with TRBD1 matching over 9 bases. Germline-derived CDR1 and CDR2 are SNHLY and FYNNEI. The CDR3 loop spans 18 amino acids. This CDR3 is CASSEDLDRGAGANVLTF. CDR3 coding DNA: TGTGCCAGCAGCGAAGACCTGGACAGGGGTGCTGGGGCCAACGTCCTGACTTTC.

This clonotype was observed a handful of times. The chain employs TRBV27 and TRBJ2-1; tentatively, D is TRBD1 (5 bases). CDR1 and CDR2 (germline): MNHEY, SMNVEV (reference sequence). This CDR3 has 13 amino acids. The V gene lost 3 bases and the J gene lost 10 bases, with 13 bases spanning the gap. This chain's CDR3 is CASSLSASGEQFF. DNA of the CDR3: TGTGCCAGCAGTTTGTCGGCCTCAGGGGAGCAGTTCTTC.

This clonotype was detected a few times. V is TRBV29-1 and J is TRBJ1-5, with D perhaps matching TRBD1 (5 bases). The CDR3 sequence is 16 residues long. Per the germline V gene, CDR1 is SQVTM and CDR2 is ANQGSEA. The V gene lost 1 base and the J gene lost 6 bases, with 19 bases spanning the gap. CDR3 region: CSVEVRQGRRVQPQHF. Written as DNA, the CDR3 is TGCAGCGTTGAAGTCAGGCAGGGTAGGCGAGTTCAGCCCCAGCATTTT.

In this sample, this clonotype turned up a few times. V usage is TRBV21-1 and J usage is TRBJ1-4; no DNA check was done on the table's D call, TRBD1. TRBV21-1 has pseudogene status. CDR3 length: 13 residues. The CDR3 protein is CAIPGPGSEKLFF. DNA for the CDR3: TGTGCCATACCGGGACCCGGGAGTGAAAAACTGTTTTTT.

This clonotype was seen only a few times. This CDR3 is CASNEGQGVPYNSPLHF. In DNA form, the CDR3 reads TGTGCCAGCAACGAGGGACAGGGGGTGCCCTATAATTCACCCCTCCACTTT. This sequence joins TRBV9 and TRBJ1-6; TRBD1 matches 11 bases. With V trimmed by 6 bases and J by 2 bases, 7 bases remained unmatched. CDR1 SGDLS and CDR2 YYNGEE come from the germline V gene. The CDR3 contains 17 residues.

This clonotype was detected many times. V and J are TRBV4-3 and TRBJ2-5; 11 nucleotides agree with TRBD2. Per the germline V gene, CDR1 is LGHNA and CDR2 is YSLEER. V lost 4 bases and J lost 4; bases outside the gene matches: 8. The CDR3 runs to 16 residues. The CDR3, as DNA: TGCGCCAGCAGCCTTCGGGGGCTAGCGGGGGGAGAGACCCAGTACTTC. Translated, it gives CASSLRGLAGGETQYF.

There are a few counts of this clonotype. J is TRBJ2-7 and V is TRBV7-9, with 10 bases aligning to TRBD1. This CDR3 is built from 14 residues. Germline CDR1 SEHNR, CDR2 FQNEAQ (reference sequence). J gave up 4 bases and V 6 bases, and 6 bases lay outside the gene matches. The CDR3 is CASRGGTGEYEQYF. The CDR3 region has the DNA TGTGCCAGCAGGGGAGGGACAGGGGAATACGAGCAGTACTTC.

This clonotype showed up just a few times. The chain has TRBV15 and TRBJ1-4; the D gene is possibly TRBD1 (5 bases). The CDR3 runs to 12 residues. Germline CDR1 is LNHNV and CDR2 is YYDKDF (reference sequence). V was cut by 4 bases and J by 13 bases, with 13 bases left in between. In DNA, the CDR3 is TGTGCCACCAGCATTCGCAGGGAAGGACTGTTTTTT. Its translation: CATSIRREGLFF.

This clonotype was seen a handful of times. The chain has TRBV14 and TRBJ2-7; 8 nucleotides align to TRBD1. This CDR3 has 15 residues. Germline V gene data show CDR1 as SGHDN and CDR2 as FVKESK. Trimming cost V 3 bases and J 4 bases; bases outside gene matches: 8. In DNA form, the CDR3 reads TGTGCCAGCAGCCACGGACAGGGCTTCTCATACGAGCAGTACGTC. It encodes CASSHGQGFSYEQYV.

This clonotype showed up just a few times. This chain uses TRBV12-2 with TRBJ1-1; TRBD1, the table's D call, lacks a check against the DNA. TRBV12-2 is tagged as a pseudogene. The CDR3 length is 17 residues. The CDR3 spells CASRLPPRDSGHTEAFF. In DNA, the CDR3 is TGTGCAAGTCGCTTACCCCCACGGGACAGTGGGCACACTGAAGCTTTCTTT.

CDR3 in amino acids: CASSKAMGQDHQETQYF. CDR3 coding DNA: TGTGCCAGCAGCAAAGCCATGGGCCAGGACCACCAAGAGACCCAGTACTTC. The chain couples TRBV21-1 to TRBJ2-5; the tabulated D call, TRBD1, remains unverified against the DNA. TRBV21-1 is a pseudogene segment. The CDR3 loop spans 17 amino acids.

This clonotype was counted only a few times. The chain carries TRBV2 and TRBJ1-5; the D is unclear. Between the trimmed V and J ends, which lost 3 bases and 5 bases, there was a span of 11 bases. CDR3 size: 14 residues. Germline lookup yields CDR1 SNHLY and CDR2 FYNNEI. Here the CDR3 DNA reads TGTGCCAGCAGTGATCCGGGTGCTTATCAGCCCCAGCATTTT. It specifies CASSDPGAYQPQHF. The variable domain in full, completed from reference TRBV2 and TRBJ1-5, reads EPEVTQTPSHQVTQMGQEVILRCVPISNHLYFYWYRQILGQKVEFLVSFYNNEISEKSEIFDDQFSVERPDGSNFTLKIRSTKLEDSAMYFCASSDPGAYQPQHFGDGTRLSIL.

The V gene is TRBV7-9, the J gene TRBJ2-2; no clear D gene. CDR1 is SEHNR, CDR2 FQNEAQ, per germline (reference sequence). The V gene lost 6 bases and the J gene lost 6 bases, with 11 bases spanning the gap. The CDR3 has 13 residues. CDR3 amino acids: CASSSVGAGELFF. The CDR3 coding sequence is TGTGCCAGCAGTTCAGTAGGAGCCGGGGAGCTGTTTTTT.

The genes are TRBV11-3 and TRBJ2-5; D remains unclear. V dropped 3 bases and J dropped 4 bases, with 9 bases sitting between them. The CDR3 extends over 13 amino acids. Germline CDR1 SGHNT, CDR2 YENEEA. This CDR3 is CASSFNSRETQYF. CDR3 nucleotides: TGTGCCAGCAGCTTTAACAGTAGAGAGACCCAGTACTTC.

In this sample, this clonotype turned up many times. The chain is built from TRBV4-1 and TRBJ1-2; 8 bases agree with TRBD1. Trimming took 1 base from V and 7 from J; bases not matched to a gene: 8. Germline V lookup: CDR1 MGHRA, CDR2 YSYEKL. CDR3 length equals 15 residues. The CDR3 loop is CASSQGQGASGGYTF. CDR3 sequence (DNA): TGCGCCAGCAGCCAAGGGCAGGGGGCATCGGGTGGCTACACCTTC.